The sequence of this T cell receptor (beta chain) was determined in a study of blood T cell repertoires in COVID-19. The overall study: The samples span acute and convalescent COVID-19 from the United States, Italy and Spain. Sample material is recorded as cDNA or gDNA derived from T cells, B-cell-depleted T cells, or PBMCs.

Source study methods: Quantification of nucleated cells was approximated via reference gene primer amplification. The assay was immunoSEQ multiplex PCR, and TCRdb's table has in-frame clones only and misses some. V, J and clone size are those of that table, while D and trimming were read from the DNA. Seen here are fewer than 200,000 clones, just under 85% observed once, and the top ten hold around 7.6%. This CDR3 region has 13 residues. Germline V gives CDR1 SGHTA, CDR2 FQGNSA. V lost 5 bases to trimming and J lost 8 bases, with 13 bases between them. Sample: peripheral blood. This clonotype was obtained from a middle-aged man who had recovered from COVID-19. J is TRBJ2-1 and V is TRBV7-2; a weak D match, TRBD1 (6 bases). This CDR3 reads CASSTRQVDEQFF. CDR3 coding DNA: TGTGCCAGCAGCACCCGACAGGTCGATGAGCAGTTCTTC.